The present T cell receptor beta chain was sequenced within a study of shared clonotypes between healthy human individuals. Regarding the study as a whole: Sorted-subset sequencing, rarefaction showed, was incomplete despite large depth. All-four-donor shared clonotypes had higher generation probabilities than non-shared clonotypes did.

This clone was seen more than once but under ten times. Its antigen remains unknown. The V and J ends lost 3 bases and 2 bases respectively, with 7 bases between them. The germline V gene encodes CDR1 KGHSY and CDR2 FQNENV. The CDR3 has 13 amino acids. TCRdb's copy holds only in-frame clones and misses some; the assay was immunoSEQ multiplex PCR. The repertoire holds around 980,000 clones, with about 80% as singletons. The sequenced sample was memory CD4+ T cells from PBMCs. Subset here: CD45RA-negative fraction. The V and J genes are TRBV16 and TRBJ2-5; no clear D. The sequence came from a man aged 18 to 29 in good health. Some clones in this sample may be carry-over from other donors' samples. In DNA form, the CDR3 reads TGTGCCAGCAGCCAGCACACACAAGAGACCCAGTACTTC. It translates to CASSQHTQETQYF.